This entry lists 23 T cell receptor beta chains sequenced from one sample in a study of blood T cell repertoires in COVID-19. The data were produced by immunoSEQ multiplex PCR, yet TCRdb's version contains in-frame clones alone and is incomplete. The sample includes roughly 230,000 clones, roughly 84% of them seen just once. Sequencing was done on a sample of peripheral blood. The origin of the receptors is a woman between 45 and 65 years old with acute or convalescent COVID-19.

This chain links TRBV29-1 with TRBJ2-1; 7 bases fit TRBD1. Germline-derived CDR1 and CDR2 are SQVTM and ANQGSEA. The CDR3 length is 12 residues. V gave up 0 bases and J gave up 12 bases; unmatched junction bases: 5. Here the CDR3 reads CSVEELGQRQFF. CDR3 coding DNA: TGCAGCGTTGAAGAGTTGGGACAGAGGCAGTTCTTC.

The chain links TRBV6-2 or TRBV6-3 to TRBJ2-1; D possibly corresponds to TRBD1 (5 bases). The germline V gene encodes CDR1 MNHEY and CDR2 SVGEGT. V gave up 4 bases and J gave up 2 bases, with 6 bases separating them. There are 13 residues in the CDR3. In DNA, the CDR3 is TGTGCCAGCAGTTCAGGGACCTACAATGAGCAGTTCTTC. As protein: CASSSGTYNEQFF.

The chain links TRBV19 to TRBJ1-1; maybe TRBD1 (6 bases). Germline V gene sequence: CDR1 LNHDA, CDR2 SQIVND (reference sequence). The V end lost 4 bases, the J end lost 8 bases, and 17 bases lay between the germline ends. There are 14 residues in the CDR3. The CDR3 DNA follows: TGTGCCAGTAGTAGATTTCCGACCGGGACAGAAGCTTTCTTT. Its protein is CASSRFPTGTEAFF.

V and J are TRBV4-1 and TRBJ2-7; TRBD1 aligns across 7 bases. Trimming cost V 0 bases and J 2 bases; bases outside gene matches: 7. There are 16 residues in the CDR3. The germline V gene has CDR1 MGHRA and CDR2 YSYEKL. The CDR3 DNA is TGCGCCAGCAGCCAAGATCGGCAGGGGGTAACCTACGAGCAGTACTTC. Its protein product is CASSQDRQGVTYEQYF.

This clone has ten or more counts. CDR3 DNA sequence: TGTGCCAGCAGTGAGAGGTATAGCAATCAGCCCCAGCATTTT. Protein: CASSERYSNQPQHF. The genes are TRBV27 and TRBJ1-5; D is uncertain. CDR3 length: 14 residues. Looked up from germline, CDR1 is MNHEY and CDR2 is SMNVEV (reference sequence). The V end lost 5 bases, the J end lost 0 bases, and 8 bases lay between the germline ends.

The gene calls are TRBV24-1 and TRBJ1-5; 7 bases line up with TRBD1. The CDR3 runs 19 residues. Germline trimming cut 6 bases from V and 0 bases from J; bases unmatched to any gene: 16. In germline, CDR1 is KGHDR, CDR2 SFDVKD. CDR3: CATSPHGTVFPHSNQPQHF. The CDR3 DNA is TGTGCCACCAGTCCCCACGGGACAGTATTTCCTCATAGCAATCAGCCCCAGCATTTT.

This chain links TRBV28 with TRBJ1-2; 7 bases map to TRBD1. This CDR3 has 15 residues. CDR1 is MDHEN, CDR2 SYDVKM, per germline. V shed 7 bases and J 5 bases; nucleotides not matched to a gene: 13. In DNA, the CDR3 is TGTGCCAGCACCTCCCCCGGACAGGAACTTTATGGCTACACCTTC. It yields the protein CASTSPGQELYGYTF.

The chain carries TRBV9 and TRBJ1-3; D is possibly TRBD1 (6 bases). The germline V gene encodes CDR1 SGDLS and CDR2 YYNGEE. This CDR3 contains 13 residues. The ends were cut back, 3 bases at V and 13 bases at J, with 17 bases in the middle. CDR3 DNA sequence: TGTGCCAGCAGCGCGGGGCCACGGGACAAAATATATTTT. This translates into CASSAGPRDKIYF.

The chain couples TRBV6-1 to TRBJ2-7, with TRBD2 identical over 8 bases. Trimming cost V 1 base and J 4 bases; bases outside gene matches: 12. Germline CDR1 MNHNS, CDR2 SASEGT. The CDR3 runs 17 residues. The CDR3 loop reads CASSEVGLAGSFYEQYF. The CDR3 DNA is TGTGCCAGCAGTGAAGTGGGCCTAGCGGGCTCCTTTTACGAGCAGTACTTC.

J is TRBJ2-1 and V is TRBV30; D not certain. Per germline, CDR1 GTSNPN and CDR2 SVGIG (reference sequence). The CDR3 consists of 11 residues. The V end was cut by 4 bases, the J end by 6 bases, with 7 bases between. The CDR3 here is CAWTSLNEQFF. In DNA, the CDR3 is TGTGCCTGGACTAGTCTCAATGAGCAGTTCTTC.

This clone was recorded a few times. The chain combines TRBV10-3 with TRBJ2-3, with a possible D match to TRBD1 (6 bases). CDR3 length: 12 amino acids. Trimming left V 8 bases short and J 4 bases short, with 10 bases between. Germline-derived CDR1 and CDR2 are ENHRY and SYGVKD. CDR3 residues: CAIARGADTQYF. CDR3 in DNA: TGTGCCATCGCCAGGGGAGCAGATACGCAGTATTTT.

V and J are TRBV12-3 or TRBV12-4 and TRBJ1-4, with 7 bases identical to TRBD1. CDR3 length: 13 residues. V was clipped by 5 bases and J by 5 bases; unmatched bases: 2. CDR3 in amino acids: CASSQGVNEKLFF. The CDR3 DNA follows: TGTGCCAGCAGTCAGGGGGTCAATGAAAAACTGTTTTTT.

V is TRBV30 and J is TRBJ2-2; 10 bases are a match to TRBD2. Germline CDR1 and CDR2: GTSNPN and SVGIG (reference sequence). V was pared by 3 bases and J by 4 bases, with 2 bases of the junction left unmatched. This CDR3 contains 14 residues. The chain's CDR3 is CAWRLAGSTGELFF. CDR3 nucleotide sequence: TGTGCCTGGAGACTAGCGGGAAGCACCGGGGAGCTGTTTTTT.

This rearrangement joins TRBV4-1 to TRBJ2-2; TRBD2 agrees at 7 bases. J lost 2 bases, V lost 4 bases, and 10 bases had no gene match. CDR3 length equals 17 residues. CDR1 and CDR2 from the germline V gene are MGHRA and YSYEKL. The CDR3, as DNA: TGCGCCAGCAGCCCCTTCACTCGGGGGGTCAACACCGGGGAGCTGTTTTTT. Encoded protein: CASSPFTRGVNTGELFF.

Concerning this clone: The sample carries other DNA sequences with the same CDR3. The gene calls are TRBV9 and TRBJ2-5, with D possibly TRBD2 on 6 matching bases. The CDR3 runs to 14 residues. The germline CDR1 and CDR2 sequences are SGDLS and YYNGEE. V lost 0 bases to trimming and J lost 2 bases, with 8 bases between them. The CDR3 spells CASSVGAGQETQYF. In DNA form, the CDR3 reads TGTGCCAGCAGCGTAGGGGCGGGACAAGAGACCCAGTACTTC.

The V call is TRBV7-2, the J call TRBJ1-5; TRBD1 might be the D (6 bases). V gave up 5 bases and J gave up 5 bases, with 10 bases separating them. The CDR3 runs 13 residues. Germline loops: CDR1 SGHTA, CDR2 FQGNSA. The CDR3, as DNA: TGTGCCAGCAGCCAGGACAGAGATCAGCCCCAGCATTTT. It encodes CASSQDRDQPQHF.

The chain combines TRBV5-4 with TRBJ1-3; 7 nucleotides line up with TRBD1. With 4 bases clipped from V and 3 bases from J, the junction kept 4 bases outside the gene matches. Germline V gives CDR1 SGHNT, CDR2 YYREEE (reference sequence). The length of the CDR3 is 14 residues. The CDR3 DNA follows: TGTGCCAGCAGCCAGACAGGGATTGGAAACACCATATATTTT. Translation: CASSQTGIGNTIYF.

The CDR3 coding sequence is TGTGCCAGCAGTTCCGGGACTCTTCTAAGCTATGGCTACACCTTC. Translating it yields CASSSGTLLSYGYTF. The chain employs TRBV6-5 and TRBJ1-2; D might be TRBD1 (5 bases). Germline-derived CDR1 and CDR2 are MNHEY and SVGAGI. This CDR3 spans 15 amino acids. V was trimmed by 4 bases and J by 4 bases, leaving 16 bases between them.

V usage is TRBV5-1 and J usage is TRBJ1-4; the match to TRBD1 covers 8 bases. Losses at the gene ends were 4 bases for V and 0 bases for J; bases not matched to a gene: 2. The CDR3 contains 15 residues. The V gene's germline CDR1 is SGHRS and CDR2 YFSETQ. The CDR3 loop is CASSPGGSTNEKLFF. CDR3 coding DNA: TGCGCCAGCAGCCCAGGGGGCTCAACTAATGAAAAACTGTTTTTT.

The chain combines TRBV7-2 with TRBJ1-2; TRBD1 agrees at 10 bases. From germline, CDR1 is SGHTA and CDR2 FQGNSA. There are 13 residues in the CDR3. With V trimmed by 5 bases and J by 5 bases, 2 bases remained unmatched. CDR3 bases: TGTGCCAGCAGCAGACAGGGGGCTTATGGCTACACCTTC. Its protein is CASSRQGAYGYTF.

The table lists this clone with a few counts. Other nucleotide sequences from this sample produce the same CDR3. V is TRBV7-3 and J is TRBJ2-3; TRBD2 matches at 14 bases. With 4 bases clipped from V and 4 bases from J, the junction kept 4 bases outside the gene matches. CDR1 is SGHTA, CDR2 FQGTGA, per germline. The CDR3 contains 16 residues. CDR3 amino acids: CASSSGLAGVSDTQYF. CDR3 nucleotide sequence: TGTGCCAGCAGCTCGGGACTAGCGGGGGTTTCAGATACGCAGTATTTT.

This clone has ten or more counts. This chain links TRBV27 with TRBJ1-5; D call uncertain. The V end lost 6 bases, the J end lost 0 bases, and 12 bases lay between the germline ends. The CDR3 extends over 15 amino acids. Germline V gives CDR1 MNHEY, CDR2 SMNVEV (reference sequence). This CDR3 is CASREGYYSNQPQHF. In DNA form, the CDR3 reads TGTGCCAGCAGAGAGGGCTATTATAGCAATCAGCCCCAGCATTTT.

This rearrangement joins TRBV27 to TRBJ1-4, with TRBD1 matching over 7 bases. Germline assignment: CDR1 MNHEY and CDR2 SMNVEV (reference sequence). Germline trimming cut 6 bases from V and 8 bases from J; bases unmatched to any gene: 9. There are 14 residues in the CDR3. CDR3 sequence reads: CASRSTGDNEKLFF. The CDR3 DNA is TGTGCCAGCAGGTCTACAGGGGACAACGAAAAACTGTTTTTT.